The 8 T cell receptor beta chains listed next were all sequenced from one sample in a study of T cells in Graves' hyperthyroidism and ophthalmopathy (dated by TCRdb to the late 2010s). The library was prepared using multiplex PCR. Sequencing was carried out with an Illumina HiSeq 2000. Amplification of TCR beta CDR3 regions was carried out from RNA transcripts. The first round of RT-PCR for the TCR CDR3 was performed with the HTBI primer set and the Qiagen OneStep RT-PCR kit. The public reads were reanalyzed by TCRdb: fastp trimming at Q25, MiXCR alignment, in-frame beta chains only. Every distinct CDR3 protein forms one entry, paired with its most common genes and DNA. In this sample the table shows roughly 500,000 distinct CDR3 sequences, around a fifth of which occur a single time. The ten most abundant clones make up around 47% of the sample. Sequencing input: blood. These receptors originate from a woman in her 70s with Graves' ophthalmopathy.

This chain connects TRBV27 to TRBJ2-7, with 14 bases matching TRBD2. Germline CDR1 is MNHEY and CDR2 is SMNVEV (reference sequence). CDR3 length: 18 residues. Unmatched junction bases numbered 15, after V lost 6 bases and J lost 5 bases. The CDR3 nucleotides are TGTGCCAGCAGGCGACTAGCGGGAGGGCCAAGATTTAGCAACGAGCAGTACTTC. Translated, it gives CASRRLAGGPRFSNEQYF.

This clonotype was counted only a few times. The chain uses TRBV10-3 and TRBJ2-1, with TRBD2 identical over 15 bases. V lost 7 bases to trimming and J lost 8 bases; unmatched junction nucleotides: 9. The CDR3 is 16 residues long. Germline CDR1 reads ENHRY; CDR2 reads SYGVKD. CDR3 nucleotides: TGTGCCATCAAACTCGGACTAGCGGGAGGGCCAGATGAGCAGTTCTTC. Protein product: CAIKLGLAGGPDEQFF.

Ten or more counts support this clonotype. This chain joins TRBV7-9 and TRBJ1-5, with a possible D match to TRBD1 (5 bases). The CDR3 covers 14 residues. V shed 0 bases and J shed 6 bases, with 9 bases lying between them. The germline V gene encodes CDR1 SEHNR and CDR2 FQNEAQ (reference sequence). Written as DNA, the CDR3 is TGTGCCAGCAGCTTAGCGTCGGGGGGTCAGCCCCAGCATTTT. This translates into CASSLASGGQPQHF.

This rearrangement joins TRBV20-1 to TRBJ2-7; a possible D gene is TRBD1 (6 bases). This CDR3 has 13 residues. The germline gives CDR1 DFQATT, CDR2 SNEGSKA (reference sequence). The V end lost 7 bases, the J end lost 2 bases, and 15 bases lay between the germline ends. CDR3: CSDTPQGTYEQYF. The DNA for the CDR3 is TGCAGTGATACACCCCAGGGGACCTACGAGCAGTACTTC.

The chain has TRBV19 and TRBJ2-2, with a weak D call TRBD1 (5 bases). CDR1 and CDR2 (germline): LNHDA, SQIVND (reference sequence). V was clipped by 10 bases and J by 7 bases, with 13 bases between them. This CDR3 region has 12 residues. The chain's CDR3 is CATRRQGGELFF. The CDR3 DNA is TGTGCCACGCGACGGCAGGGCGGGGAGCTGTTTTTT.

This clonotype was found once. The chain employs TRBV6-1 and TRBJ1-1; TRBD1 matches 7 bases. V lost 4 bases and J lost 0; bases outside the gene matches: 23. This CDR3 has 21 residues. CDR1 is MNHNS and CDR2 is SASEGT in the germline V gene. This CDR3 reads CASSAVMDRRKPHRMNTEAFF. The CDR3 DNA reads TGTGCCAGCAGTGCCGTAATGGACAGGCGAAAGCCTCATCGAATGAACACTGAAGCTTTCTTT.

This clonotype was observed once. The chain carries TRBV7-2 and TRBJ2-1; possibly TRBD1 for D (6 bases). This CDR3 is 15 amino acids long. CDR1 and CDR2 from the germline V gene are SGHTA and FQGNSA. V was trimmed by 6 bases and J by 4 bases, leaving 16 bases between them. The CDR3 loop is CASSRGQTMYNEQFF. The CDR3 bases are TGTGCCAGCAGTCGCGGACAGACCATGTACAATGAGCAGTTCTTC.

This clonotype was seen at least ten times. The chain uses TRBV5-1 and TRBJ2-7, with 8 bases matching TRBD1. Germline V gene data show CDR1 as SGHRS and CDR2 as YFSETQ. This CDR3 has 15 residues. Germline trimming cut 5 bases from V and 1 base from J; bases unmatched to any gene: 8. The CDR3 DNA sequence: TGCGCCAGCAGTCATGGACAGGGCAGGTCCTACGAGCAGTACTTC. Translated, it gives CASSHGQGRSYEQYF. Supplemented by reference TRBV5-1 and TRBJ2-7, the full variable domain reads KAGVTQTPRYLIKTRGQQVTLSCSPISGHRSVSWYQQTPGQGLQFLFEYFSETQRNKGNFPGRFSGRQFSNSRSEMNVSTLELGDSALYLCASSHGQGRSYEQYFGPGTRLTVT.